This TCR beta chain came from a study of shared clonotypes between healthy human individuals. Findings of the study overall: Few donors limited the genetic and exposure-history diversity represented.

Sequencing used immunoSEQ multiplex PCR; TCRdb keeps in-frame clones, though not all of them. The sample lists fewer than 650,000 clones; 70% to 80% were seen once. Looked up from germline, CDR1 is LNHNV and CDR2 is YYDKDF (reference sequence). Germline trimming cut 0 bases from V and 1 base from J; bases unmatched to any gene: 3. This CDR3 contains 17 residues. Comments on this clone: Its cognate antigen is unknown.

Sequenced: PBMCs. The clonotype comes from a woman aged 40-49 years in good health. Some clones in this sample may be carry-over from other donors' samples. V is TRBV15 and J is TRBJ2-5, with 12 nucleotides matching TRBD2. CDR3 coding DNA: TGTGCCACCAGCAGAGAGGGACTAGCGGGTCTCCAAGAGACCCAGTACTTC. Protein product: CATSREGLAGLQETQYF. Filled out from reference TRBV15 and TRBJ2-5, the complete variable domain reads DAMVIQNPRYQVTQFGKPVTLSCSQTLNHNVMYWYQQKSSQAPKLLFHYYDKDFNNEADTPDNFQSRRPNTSFCFLDIRSPGLGDTAMYLCATSREGLAGLQETQYFGPGTRLLVL.